This T cell receptor (beta chain) was obtained from a study of cytomegalovirus exposure and HLA in healthy donors. Comments on this clone: Antigen: not known.

Study outcomes and limitations: A later analysis, which compared TCR beta chains of equal frequency, found the HLA-associated ones more clonally expanded. A later analysis reportedly identified an Asian-associated ancestry cluster as carrying fewer N-insertions than the approximately 710-donor mean. Testing in vitro showed a few CMV-associated chains specific for CMV antigens.

The J segment lost 1 base and the V segment lost 5 bases, leaving 5 bases of the junction unmatched. The CDR3 sequence is 14 residues long. Germline V gene lookup returns CDR1 SNHLY and CDR2 FYNNEI. Regarding donors, all were healthy bone marrow donors. Researchers ran the PCR with 60 Vbeta and 13 Jbeta primers. Data came from immunoSEQ multiplex PCR; TCRdb stores just in-frame clones and leaves some out. In the table there are some 180,000 clones, over 80% of which are singletons. The sequenced sample consisted of PBMCs. The J gene is TRBJ2-7, the V gene TRBV2; the match to TRBD2 covers 7 bases. The TCR sequence derives from a man in his forties in good health and CMV-seronegative. Here the CDR3 reads CASSSKAGSYEQYF. For the CDR3, the DNA is TGTGCCAGCAGTTCTAAAGCGGGGTCCTACGAGCAGTACTTC. Supplemented by reference TRBV2 and TRBJ2-7, the full variable domain reads EPEVTQTPSHQVTQMGQEVILRCVPISNHLYFYWYRQILGQKVEFLVSFYNNEISEKSEIFDDQFSVERPDGSNFTLKIRSTKLEDSAMYFCASSSKAGSYEQYFGPGTRLTVT.